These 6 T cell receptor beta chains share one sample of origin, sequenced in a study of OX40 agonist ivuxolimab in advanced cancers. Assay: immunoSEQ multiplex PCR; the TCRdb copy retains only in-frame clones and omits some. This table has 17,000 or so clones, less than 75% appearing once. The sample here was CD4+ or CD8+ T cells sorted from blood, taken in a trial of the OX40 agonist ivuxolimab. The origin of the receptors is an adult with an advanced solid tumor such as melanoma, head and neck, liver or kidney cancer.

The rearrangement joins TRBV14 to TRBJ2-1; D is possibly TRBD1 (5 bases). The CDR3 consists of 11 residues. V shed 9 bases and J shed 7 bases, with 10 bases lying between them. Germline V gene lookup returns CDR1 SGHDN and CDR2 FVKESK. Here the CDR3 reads CASARVNEQFF. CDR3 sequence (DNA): TGTGCCAGTGCCAGGGTTAATGAGCAGTTCTTC.

The CDR3 DNA reads as TGCGCCAGCAGCCAAGAGGTGACTAGCGGGAGTAGTTACGAGCAGTACTTC. Its protein is CASSQEVTSGSSYEQYF. The chain carries TRBV4-3 and TRBJ2-7, with TRBD2 matching over 12 bases. Germline V lookup: CDR1 LGHNA, CDR2 YSLEER. The CDR3 is 17 residues long. Trimming took 0 bases from V and 4 from J; bases not matched to a gene: 7.

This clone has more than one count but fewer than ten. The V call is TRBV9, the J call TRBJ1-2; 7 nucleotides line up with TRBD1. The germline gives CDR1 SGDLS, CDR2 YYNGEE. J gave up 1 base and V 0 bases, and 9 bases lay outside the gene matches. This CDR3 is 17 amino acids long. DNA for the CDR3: TGTGCCAGCAGCGTAGAGGCGAGGGGGCCGTTTAACTATGGCTACACCTTC. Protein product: CASSVEARGPFNYGYTF.

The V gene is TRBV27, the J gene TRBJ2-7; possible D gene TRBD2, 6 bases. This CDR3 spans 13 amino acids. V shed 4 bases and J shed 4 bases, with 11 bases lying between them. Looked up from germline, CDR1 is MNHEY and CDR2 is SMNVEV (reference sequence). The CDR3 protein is CASSYGRTYEQYF. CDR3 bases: TGTGCCAGCAGTTACGGGAGAACGTACGAGCAGTACTTC.

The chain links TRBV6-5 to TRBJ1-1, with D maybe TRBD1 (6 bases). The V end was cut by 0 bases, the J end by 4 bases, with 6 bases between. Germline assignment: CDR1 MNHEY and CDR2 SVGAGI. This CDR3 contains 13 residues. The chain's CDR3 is CASSYSGGTEAFF. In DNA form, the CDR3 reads TGTGCCAGCAGTTACTCAGGGGGCACTGAAGCTTTCTTT.

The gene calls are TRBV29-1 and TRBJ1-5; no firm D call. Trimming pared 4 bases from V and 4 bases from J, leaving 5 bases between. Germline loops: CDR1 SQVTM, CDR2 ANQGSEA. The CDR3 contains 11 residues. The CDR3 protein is CSVGGNQPQHF. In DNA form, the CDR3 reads TGCAGCGTTGGAGGAAATCAGCCCCAGCATTTT.